This T cell receptor (beta chain) derives from a study of shared clonotypes between healthy human individuals. The germline CDR1 and CDR2 sequences are SQVTM and ANQGSEA. With 7 bases removed from V and 4 bases from J, the gap between germline ends came to 13 bases. This CDR3 has 12 amino acids. Naive CD45RA+ and memory CD45RA-negative subsets were split from CD4+ cells. On this clone: What it binds is unknown.

Over several immunoSEQ plates, each subset's genomic DNA was distributed in even portions. TCRdb's table, derived via immunoSEQ multiplex PCR, lists solely in-frame clones and lacks some. Among about 670,000 clones listed, about two thirds were seen once. Notes on the study in general: On the whole, naive subsets had larger estimated richness than memory subsets had.

Sequencing was done on a sample of memory CD4+ T cells sorted from blood. As to subset: CD45RA-negative fraction. This clonotype originated in a woman under 40 in good health. The rearrangement joins TRBV29-1 to TRBJ1-1, with D hard to call. CDR3 sequence (DNA): TGCAGCGCCCACGTAGGAACCACTGAAGCTTTCTTT. It specifies CSAHVGTTEAFF.